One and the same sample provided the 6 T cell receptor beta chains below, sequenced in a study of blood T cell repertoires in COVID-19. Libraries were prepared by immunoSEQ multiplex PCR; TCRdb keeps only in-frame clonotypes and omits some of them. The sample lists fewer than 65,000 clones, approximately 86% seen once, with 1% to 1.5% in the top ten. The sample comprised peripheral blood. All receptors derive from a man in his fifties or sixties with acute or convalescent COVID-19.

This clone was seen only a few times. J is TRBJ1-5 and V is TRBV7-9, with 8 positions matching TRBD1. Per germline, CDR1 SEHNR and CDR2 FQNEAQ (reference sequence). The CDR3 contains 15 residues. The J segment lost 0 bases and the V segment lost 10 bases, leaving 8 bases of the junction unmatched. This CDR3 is CATQTGDYSNQPQHF. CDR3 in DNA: TGTGCCACTCAGACAGGGGATTATAGCAATCAGCCCCAGCATTTT.

The chain's CDR3 is CASRRGGATDTQYF. The CDR3 nucleotides read TGTGCCAGTAGAAGAGGGGGGGCCACAGATACGCAGTATTTT. This chain uses TRBV19 with TRBJ2-3; D is perhaps TRBD2 (7 bases). The length of the CDR3 is 14 residues. Germline loops: CDR1 LNHDA, CDR2 SQIVND (reference sequence). V dropped 6 bases and J dropped 2 bases, with 12 bases sitting between them.

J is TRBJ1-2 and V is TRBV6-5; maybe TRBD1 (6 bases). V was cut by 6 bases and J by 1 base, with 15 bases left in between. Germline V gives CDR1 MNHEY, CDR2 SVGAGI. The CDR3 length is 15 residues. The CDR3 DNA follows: TGTGCCAGCAGGACCACAGGGAGACGTAACTATGGCTACACCTTC. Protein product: CASRTTGRRNYGYTF.

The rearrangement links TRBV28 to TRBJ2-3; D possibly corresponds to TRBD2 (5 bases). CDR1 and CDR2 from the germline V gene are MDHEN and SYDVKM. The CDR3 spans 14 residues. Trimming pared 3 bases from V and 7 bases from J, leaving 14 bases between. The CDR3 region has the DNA TGTGCCAGCAGTTTGGGTCTTTCCGGGAATACGCAGTATTTT. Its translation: CASSLGLSGNTQYF. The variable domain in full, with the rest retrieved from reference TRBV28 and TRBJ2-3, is DVKVTQSSRYLVKRTGEKVFLECVQDMDHENMFWYRQDPGLGLRLIYFSYDVKMKEKGDIPEGYSVSREKKERFSLILESASTNQTSMYLCASSLGLSGNTQYFGPGTRLTVL.

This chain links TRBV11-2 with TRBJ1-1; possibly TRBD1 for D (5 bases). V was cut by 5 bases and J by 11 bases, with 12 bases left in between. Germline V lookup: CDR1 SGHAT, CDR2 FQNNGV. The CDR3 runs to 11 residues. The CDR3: CASSEGVRAFF. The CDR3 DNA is TGTGCCAGCAGCGAAGGGGTGAGGGCTTTCTTT. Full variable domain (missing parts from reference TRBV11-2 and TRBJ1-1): EAGVAQSPRYKIIEKRQSVAFWCNPISGHATLYWYQQILGQGPKLLIQFQNNGVVDDSQLPKDRFSAERLKGVDSTLKIQPAKLEDSAVYLCASSEGVRAFFGQGTRLTVV.

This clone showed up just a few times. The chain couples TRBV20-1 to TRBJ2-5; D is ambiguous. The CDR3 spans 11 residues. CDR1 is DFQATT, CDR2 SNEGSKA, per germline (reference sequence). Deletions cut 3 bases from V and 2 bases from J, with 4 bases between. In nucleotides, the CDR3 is TGCAGTGCTAGCCCGCAAGAGACCCAGTACTTC. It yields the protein CSASPQETQYF.